The next 18 T cell receptor beta chains were all read from a single sample in a study of blood T cell repertoires in COVID-19. The method was immunoSEQ multiplex PCR; TCRdb's version includes in-frame clones alone and lacks a portion of them. The data contain 200,000 or so clones, around 85% of them singletons. Sequenced sample: peripheral blood. The source is an older woman with acute or convalescent COVID-19.

V and J are TRBV5-8 and TRBJ1-2; D remains unclear. Germline loops: CDR1 SGHTS, CDR2 YDEGEE. V lost 5 bases, J lost 0 bases, and 11 bases lay in between. This CDR3 comprises 14 residues. The CDR3 reads CASRRQLTNYGYTF. CDR3 bases: TGTGCCAGCAGGCGACAACTCACTAACTATGGCTACACCTTC.

This chain connects TRBV21-1 to TRBJ1-1. TRBV21-1 is described as a pseudogene. This CDR3 has 16 residues. The chain's CDR3 is CASNQSSRGMNTEAFF. For the CDR3, the DNA is TGTGCCAGCAACCAAAGTTCCCGGGGGATGAACACTGAAGCTTTCTTT.

The chain recombines TRBV9 with TRBJ2-3; D unclear. Trimming pared 0 bases from V and 6 bases from J, leaving 11 bases between. CDR1 SGDLS and CDR2 YYNGEE come from the germline V gene. This CDR3 spans 14 amino acids. The CDR3 is CASSVGSKGDTQYF. The CDR3, as DNA: TGTGCCAGCAGCGTAGGTAGCAAAGGTGATACGCAGTATTTT.

V is TRBV6-5 and J is TRBJ1-5; tentative D call: TRBD1 (6 bases). V lost 2 bases to trimming and J lost 12 bases, with 8 bases between them. Germline assignment: CDR1 MNHEY and CDR2 SVGAGI. This CDR3 spans 11 amino acids. CDR3 coding DNA: TGTGCCAGCAGTTACCAGGGGCGCCAGCATTTT. Translating gives CASSYQGRQHF.

The chain is built from TRBV27 and TRBJ2-5, with 11 bases fitting TRBD2. With V trimmed by 1 base and J by 2 bases, 3 bases remained unmatched. Germline V lookup: CDR1 MNHEY, CDR2 SMNVEV (reference sequence). The length of the CDR3 is 16 residues. The CDR3 sequence is CASSLWPSGGQETQYF. In DNA, the CDR3 is TGTGCCAGCAGTTTATGGCCTAGCGGGGGGCAAGAGACCCAGTACTTC.

The V call is TRBV5-5, the J call TRBJ1-2, with D unresolved. V lost 3 bases and J lost 4, with 10 bases in between. This CDR3 has 13 residues. Looked up from germline, CDR1 is SGHKS and CDR2 is YYEKEE (reference sequence). The CDR3 protein is CASSSNVFYGYTF. CDR3 DNA sequence: TGTGCCAGCAGCTCTAATGTTTTCTATGGCTACACCTTC.

The rearrangement uses TRBV12-3 or TRBV12-4 and TRBJ1-3, with D unclear. V gave up 5 bases and J gave up 6 bases, with 2 bases separating them. The CDR3 contains 10 residues. CDR3 loop: CASSQNTIYF. CDR3 nucleotides: TGTGCCAGCAGTCAAAACACCATATATTTT.

The chain joins TRBV4-1 to TRBJ1-3; D unresolved. The CDR3 is made up of 16 amino acids. Germline CDR1 reads MGHRA; CDR2 reads YSYEKL. V shed 0 bases and J shed 8 bases, with 17 bases lying between them. This chain's CDR3 is CASSQDPGMSLYTIYF. The CDR3 DNA sequence: TGCGCCAGCAGCCAAGATCCGGGAATGTCGCTATACACCATATATTTT.

V usage is TRBV29-1 and J usage is TRBJ1-5; TRBD1 might be the D (6 bases). V was pared by 5 bases and J by 7 bases, with 15 bases between. The CDR3 consists of 13 residues. Looked up from germline, CDR1 is SQVTM and CDR2 is ANQGSEA. CDR3 DNA sequence: TGCAGCGTTTCCAAAGGGGGGGACCAGCCCCAGCATTTT. Its translation: CSVSKGGDQPQHF.

The chain combines TRBV18 with TRBJ2-3; the D gene is possibly TRBD1 (5 bases). This CDR3 is built from 14 residues. The V end was cut by 2 bases, the J end by 3 bases, with 9 bases between. Germline V CDR1 and CDR2: KGHSH, LQKENI. The CDR3: CASSPVKGTDTQYF. CDR3 nucleotides: TGTGCCAGCTCACCAGTAAAGGGGACAGATACGCAGTATTTT.

V is TRBV9 and J is TRBJ1-2, with a possible D match to TRBD1 (6 bases). Germline loops: CDR1 SGDLS, CDR2 YYNGEE. V was shortened by 4 bases and J by 8 bases, with 21 bases between the two germline ends. This CDR3 has 15 amino acids. The CDR3 nucleotides are TGTGCCAGCAGCCCGCCTGAGGGCAGGGGACGGGGCTACACCTTC. It yields the protein CASSPPEGRGRGYTF. The variable domain in full, completed from reference TRBV9 and TRBJ1-2, reads DSGVTQTPKHLITATGQRVTLRCSPRSGDLSVYWYQQSLDQGLQFLIQYYNGEERAKGNILERFSAQQFPDLHSELNLSSLELGDSALYFCASSPPEGRGRGYTFGSGTRLTVV.

The V gene is TRBV4-1, the J gene TRBJ2-7; TRBD2 might be the D (6 bases). The CDR3 runs to 14 residues. V dropped 2 bases and J dropped 6 bases, with 14 bases sitting between them. Germline loops: CDR1 MGHRA, CDR2 YSYEKL. CDR3 sequence: CASSQPGVKAEQYF. The CDR3 DNA is TGCGCCAGCAGCCAACCGGGGGTGAAGGCCGAGCAGTACTTC.

The V and J genes are TRBV28 and TRBJ2-5, with 14 bases that match TRBD2. V was clipped by 4 bases and J by 4 bases; unmatched bases: 8. Germline loops: CDR1 MDHEN, CDR2 SYDVKM. The CDR3 covers 17 residues. The CDR3 DNA is TGTGCCAGCAGTTCCATTGGGACTAGCGGGAGAGGAGAGACCCAGTACTTC. Translated: CASSSIGTSGRGETQYF.

V usage is TRBV12-3 or TRBV12-4 and J usage is TRBJ1-2; 10 nucleotides agree with TRBD1. The CDR3 has 13 residues. J lost 8 bases, V lost 5 bases, and 5 bases had no gene match. The CDR3: CASSRGQGSGYTF. The CDR3 DNA reads as TGTGCCAGCAGTAGGGGACAGGGGTCCGGCTACACCTTC.

The chain combines TRBV18 with TRBJ2-2, with D possibly matching TRBD1 (5 bases). The CDR3 length is 18 residues. In germline, CDR1 is KGHSH, CDR2 LQKENI. V lost 2 bases and J 4 bases, leaving 20 bases between the germline ends. The DNA for the CDR3 is TGTGCCAGCTCACCAACCGTGGGGCAGGGCGGTGGCACCGGGGAGCTGTTTTTT. It encodes CASSPTVGQGGGTGELFF.

The rearrangement links TRBV18 to TRBJ1-5, with 9 bases lining up with TRBD1. V lost 3 bases to trimming and J lost 6 bases; unmatched junction nucleotides: 9. Germline V gene sequence: CDR1 KGHSH, CDR2 LQKENI. This CDR3 has 16 residues. CDR3 in DNA: TGTGCCAGCTCACCCGGGACAGGGCAGTTGGGTCAGCCCCAGCATTTT. Translated: CASSPGTGQLGQPQHF.

J is TRBJ2-3 and V is TRBV10-3; 10 bases match TRBD2. The CDR3 loop spans 14 amino acids. CDR1 and CDR2 (germline): ENHRY, SYGVKD. V lost 6 bases to trimming and J lost 9 bases; unmatched junction nucleotides: 9. The CDR3 nucleotides are TGTGCCATCAGAGATGGACTAGCGGTTCAGACGCAGTATTTT. Protein sequence: CAIRDGLAVQTQYF.

This clone was observed a few times. A read error may account for a junction end that differs from germline. The gene calls are TRBV25-1 and TRBJ2-3; TRBD2 matches at 8 bases. The CDR3 spans 16 residues. Germline V CDR1 and CDR2: MGHDK, SYGVNS. CDR3: CASSKYETSGTDTQYF. For the CDR3, the DNA is TGTGCCAGCAGTAAATACGAGACTAGCGGCACAGATACGCAGTATTTT. Combining the CDR3 with reference TRBV25-1 and TRBJ2-3 gives the whole variable domain EADIYQTPRYLVIGTGKKITLECSQTMGHDKMYWYQQDPGMELHLIHYSYGVNSTEKGDLSSESTVSRIRTEHFPLTLESARPSHTSQYLCASSKYETSGTDTQYFGPGTRLTVL.